These 28 T cell receptor beta chains came from one sample sequenced in a study of chemoradiotherapy in HPV16-positive cancers. The method was immunoSEQ multiplex PCR; TCRdb's version includes in-frame clones alone and lacks a portion of them. The sample lists roughly 3,500 clones, approximately 93% occurring once. The biological material was taken from a patient who underwent chemoradiotherapy. The receptors stem from a human donor with HPV-associated anogenital cancer.

To note about this clone: A read error may produce the germline difference seen at one junction end. The V and J genes are TRBV6-5 and TRBJ2-7; 10 bases fit TRBD2. From germline, CDR1 is MNHEY and CDR2 SVGAGI. CDR3 size: 13 residues. CDR3 sequence reads: CASIPSGGYGQYF. CDR3 bases: TGTGCCAGCATACCTAGCGGGGGTTACGGGCAGTACTTC.

The V call is TRBV5-1, the J call TRBJ2-5, with 7 bases matching TRBD1. The CDR3 is 15 residues long. The trim removed 0 bases at V and 4 bases at J, leaving 6 bases unmatched. The V gene's germline CDR1 is SGHRS and CDR2 YFSETQ. CDR3 sequence: CASSLGQGDVETQYF. The CDR3 coding sequence is TGCGCCAGCAGCTTGGGACAGGGTGATGTAGAGACCCAGTACTTC.

The gene calls are TRBV5-6 and TRBJ2-5, with 7 bases aligning to TRBD2. This CDR3 spans 17 amino acids. Germline loops: CDR1 SGHDT, CDR2 YYEEEE. The trim removed 4 bases at V and 1 base at J, leaving 13 bases unmatched. CDR3 residues: CASSDRMGGKLQETQYF. The CDR3 DNA follows: TGTGCCAGCAGCGATCGAATGGGAGGGAAACTCCAAGAGACCCAGTACTTC.

V and J are TRBV5-4 and TRBJ2-3; D call uncertain. CDR3 size: 14 residues. Germline lookup yields CDR1 SGHNT and CDR2 YYREEE (reference sequence). The germline V and J ends were trimmed by 6 bases and 4 bases, with 15 bases remaining between them. CDR3 coding DNA: TGTGCCAGCACCCCCGGATCGGACCCAGATACGCAGTATTTT. The encoded protein is CASTPGSDPDTQYF.

The rearrangement links TRBV29-1 to TRBJ2-6; TRBD1 matches at 7 bases. V was clipped by 3 bases and J by 4 bases; unmatched bases: 6. Germline V gene lookup returns CDR1 SQVTM and CDR2 ANQGSEA. The CDR3 loop spans 15 amino acids. The CDR3, as DNA: TGCAGCGTTGATGAGGGGGCGCGAGGGGCCAACGTCCTGACTTTC. Its protein product is CSVDEGARGANVLTF.

In nucleotides, the CDR3 is TGTGCCAGCAGTGAAGCGCTTGGGACAGGGAACAATGAGCAGTTCTTC. Its translation is CASSEALGTGNNEQFF. The V call is TRBV2, the J call TRBJ2-1; TRBD1 agrees at 9 bases. Germline CDR1 is SNHLY and CDR2 is FYNNEI. Unmatched junction bases numbered 5, after V lost 0 bases and J lost 5 bases. The CDR3 covers 16 residues.

The chain uses TRBV13 and TRBJ1-2; tentative D call: TRBD1 (5 bases). Germline V lookup: CDR1 PRHDT, CDR2 FYEKMQ (reference sequence). This CDR3 has 14 residues. Trimming removed 4 bases from V and 4 bases from J, with 13 bases in between. The CDR3 coding sequence is TGTGCCAGCAGCTCAGGTCAGGGAACCTATGGCTACACCTTC. It specifies CASSSGQGTYGYTF.

The chain uses TRBV2 and TRBJ1-2; D ambiguous. The V gene's germline CDR1 is SNHLY and CDR2 FYNNEI. CDR3 size: 12 residues. Trimming stripped 7 bases from V and 0 bases from J, with 6 bases between. CDR3 sequence: CASKGTNYGYTF. The CDR3 DNA reads as TGTGCCAGCAAGGGCACTAACTATGGCTACACCTTC.

The chain combines TRBV28 with TRBJ1-6; D possibly corresponds to TRBD1 (6 bases). Trimming cost V 6 bases and J 4 bases, with 16 bases left between them. The germline gives CDR1 MDHEN, CDR2 SYDVKM. There are 16 residues in the CDR3. This chain's CDR3 is CASRPTGLGYNSPLHF. The CDR3 DNA is TGTGCCAGCAGGCCTACAGGGTTAGGATATAATTCACCCCTCCACTTT.

The chain is built from TRBV19 and TRBJ2-1, with 10 bases lining up with TRBD2. Per germline, CDR1 LNHDA and CDR2 SQIVND (reference sequence). The V and J ends lost 6 bases and 4 bases, in that order; junction bases with no gene match: 6. There are 15 residues in the CDR3. CDR3 residues: CASSKSGGEYNEQFF. CDR3 DNA sequence: TGTGCCAGTAGCAAAAGCGGGGGGGAGTACAATGAGCAGTTCTTC.

The gene calls are TRBV4-1 and TRBJ1-4; tentatively, D is TRBD1 (6 bases). The CDR3 has 18 residues. The V end was cut by 1 base, the J end by 5 bases, with 20 bases between. The germline V gene encodes CDR1 MGHRA and CDR2 YSYEKL. CDR3 sequence: CASSQATFRQDPNEKLFF. DNA for the CDR3: TGCGCCAGCAGCCAAGCAACATTCCGACAGGATCCAAATGAAAAACTGTTTTTT.

The chain employs TRBV5-1 and TRBJ2-3; TRBD1 agrees at 7 bases. The V gene's germline CDR1 is SGHRS and CDR2 YFSETQ. Trimming cost V 0 bases and J 3 bases; bases outside gene matches: 1. The CDR3 runs 14 residues. The CDR3 DNA sequence: TGCGCCAGCAGCTTGGAGGGGGCGACAGATACGCAGTATTTT. Translating gives CASSLEGATDTQYF.

For the CDR3, the DNA is TGTGCCAGCAGCTTGAATAGCAATCAGCCCCAGCATTTT. Amino acid sequence: CASSLNSNQPQHF. V is TRBV5-4 and J is TRBJ1-5; D is uncertain. The V gene lost 1 base and the J gene lost 0 bases, with 2 bases spanning the gap. The CDR3 totals 13 residues. Germline CDR1 and CDR2: SGHNT and YYREEE (reference sequence).

The rearrangement joins TRBV6-5 to TRBJ2-5; no firm D call. The CDR3 is 14 residues long. Per germline, CDR1 MNHEY and CDR2 SVGAGI. V shed 8 bases and J shed 2 bases, with 15 bases lying between them. The CDR3 sequence is CASRNSGLQETQYF. The CDR3 DNA sequence: TGTGCCAGCCGAAACTCGGGCCTTCAAGAGACCCAGTACTTC.

Only one count was recorded for this clone. This chain uses TRBV19 with TRBJ1-6; no clear D. Deletions cut 8 bases from V and 10 bases from J, with 12 bases between. Germline V gene lookup returns CDR1 LNHDA and CDR2 SQIVND (reference sequence). CDR3 length: 12 residues. The CDR3 DNA sequence: TGTGCCAGTGGAGAGGTCGGATCACCCCTCCACTTT. Residues: CASGEVGSPLHF.

The chain is built from TRBV2 and TRBJ1-1; no clear D gene. Germline V gives CDR1 SNHLY, CDR2 FYNNEI. The CDR3 loop spans 13 amino acids. The V gene lost 5 bases and the J gene lost 0 bases, with 7 bases spanning the gap. As DNA, the CDR3 is TGTGCCAGCAGTAGGACCATGAACACTGAAGCTTTCTTT. The encoded protein is CASSRTMNTEAFF.

The genes are TRBV6-5 and TRBJ2-7, with 8 bases fitting TRBD2. CDR3 length: 14 residues. Germline-derived CDR1 and CDR2 are MNHEY and SVGAGI. V lost 4 bases, J lost 4 bases, and 6 bases stayed unmatched. Here the CDR3 DNA reads TGTGCCAGCAGTTCCGACGTAGCGGGGTACGAGCAGTACTTC. Its translation is CASSSDVAGYEQYF.

The CDR3 DNA reads TGTGCCAGCAGCTTGGAGTCTGTCAACTTGAAGCGCTACACCTTC. This gives the protein CASSLESVNLKRYTF. The chain links TRBV5-6 to TRBJ1-2; D uncertain. The CDR3 runs to 15 residues. The V and J ends lost 0 bases and 9 bases respectively, with 18 bases between them. Germline loops: CDR1 SGHDT, CDR2 YYEEEE.

This chain links TRBV5-1 with TRBJ1-6; 7 bases align to TRBD1. V shed 5 bases, J shed 10 bases, and the junction held 6 bases outside the gene matches. This CDR3 contains 13 residues. Germline CDR1 SGHRS, CDR2 YFSETQ. The CDR3 DNA reads as TGCGCCAGCAGTTCCGGGACAGAGTCACCCCTCCACTTT. Encoded protein: CASSSGTESPLHF.

This sequence joins TRBV2 and TRBJ2-3, with D tentatively TRBD1 or TRBD2 (5 bases each). The CDR3 sequence is 13 residues long. Trimming removed 9 bases at V and 0 bases at J, with 10 bases between. Germline V gene sequence: CDR1 SNHLY, CDR2 FYNNEI. DNA of the CDR3: TGTGCCAGGGAGAGGGACAGCACAGATACGCAGTATTTT. As protein: CARERDSTDTQYF.

V usage is TRBV25-1 and J usage is TRBJ2-7; TRBD2 agrees at 14 bases. There are 17 residues in the CDR3. J lost 6 bases, V lost 6 bases, and 13 bases had no gene match. The germline V gene has CDR1 MGHDK and CDR2 SYGVNS. The CDR3 spells CASRGLAGASLRSEQYF. DNA of the CDR3: TGTGCCAGCAGGGGACTAGCGGGGGCCTCCCTTAGAAGCGAGCAGTACTTC.

The chain links TRBV7-2 to TRBJ2-2; TRBD2 agrees at 7 bases. In germline, CDR1 is SGHTA, CDR2 FQGNSA. This CDR3 spans 17 amino acids. V shed 3 bases and J 0 bases; nucleotides not matched to a gene: 7. CDR3 region: CASSFIGRGANTGELFF. The CDR3 nucleotides read TGTGCCAGCAGCTTTATTGGCCGGGGGGCGAACACCGGGGAGCTGTTTTTT.

CDR3 sequence reads: CASSEGSGDTDTQYF. CDR3 in DNA: TGTGCCAGCAGTGAGGGTAGCGGGGACACAGATACGCAGTATTTT. V gene TRBV6-1 combines with J gene TRBJ2-3, with 8 nucleotides matching TRBD2. This CDR3 region has 15 residues. After removal of 3 bases from V and 2 bases from J, the junction contained 4 bases not matched to a gene. CDR1 is MNHNS, CDR2 SASEGT, per germline.

This clone came up a few times. This chain links TRBV6-5 with TRBJ2-5; 7 nucleotides align to TRBD2. CDR3 length: 13 residues. Germline CDR1 and CDR2: MNHEY and SVGAGI. The ends lost 6 bases at V and 2 bases at J; junction bases unmatched: 3. The CDR3 nucleotides are TGTGCCAGCAGCCCGGGACTACAAGAGACCCAGTACTTC. Its protein product is CASSPGLQETQYF.

This sequence joins TRBV29-1 and TRBJ1-1; D not certain. Germline CDR1 reads SQVTM; CDR2 reads ANQGSEA. Trimming left V 5 bases short and J 7 bases short, with 14 bases between. This CDR3 region has 12 residues. This CDR3 reads CSVRWQQLEAFF. In nucleotides, the CDR3 is TGCAGCGTTAGGTGGCAGCAGCTTGAAGCTTTCTTT. Filled out from reference TRBV29-1 and TRBJ1-1, the complete variable domain reads SAVISQKPSRDICQRGTSLTIQCQVDSQVTMMFWYRQQPGQSLTLIATANQGSEATYESGFVIDKFPISRPNLTFSTLTVSNMSPEDSSIYLCSVRWQQLEAFFGQGTRLTVV.

This chain links TRBV6-1 with TRBJ1-2; TRBD1 matches at 8 bases. J gave up 8 bases and V 4 bases, and 9 bases lay outside the gene matches. Germline loops: CDR1 MNHNS, CDR2 SASEGT. The CDR3 length is 14 residues. The CDR3 protein is CASSVSGGALGYTF. The CDR3 nucleotides are TGTGCCAGCAGTGTTTCAGGGGGCGCATTGGGCTACACCTTC.

The V call is TRBV7-9, the J call TRBJ2-7; perhaps D is TRBD1 or TRBD2 (5 bases each). This CDR3 comprises 14 residues. The V gene's germline CDR1 is SEHNR and CDR2 FQNEAQ (reference sequence). The V and J ends lost 4 bases and 0 bases respectively, with 10 bases between them. CDR3 in amino acids: CASSSRGASYEQYF. CDR3 in DNA: TGTGCCAGCAGCTCGAGGGGAGCCTCCTACGAGCAGTACTTC.

The chain uses TRBV5-5 and TRBJ2-3, with TRBD1 as a possible D gene (6 bases). The CDR3 has 16 amino acids. V was cut by 5 bases and J by 6 bases, with 22 bases left in between. Germline CDR1 and CDR2: SGHKS and YYEKEE (reference sequence). The DNA of the CDR3 is TGTGCCAGCAGTCACATGGTGGGACACCGCGCGGATACGCAGTATTTT. It yields the protein CASSHMVGHRADTQYF.